Each of the 21 T cell receptor beta chains below was sequenced from the same sample in a study of blood T cell repertoires in COVID-19 (dated by TCRdb to about 2020). Library generation was performed with the immunoSEQ multiplex PCR assay. The table was pulled from immuneACCESS by TCRdb, which kept in-frame rearrangements only. Such tables lose some clones; where checked, under half of the loss comes from unresolved V genes, and the rest has no known cause. This sample has 350,000 to 400,000 clones in its table, and 85% to 90% of those were observed once. More than 0.9% of the sample comes from the top ten. Sequencing input: PBMCs or T cells enriched from blood (not recorded which). Source of these receptors: a woman aged 25 to 39 with acute COVID-19.

The V gene is TRBV10-1, the J gene TRBJ1-1; the D gene is possibly TRBD1 (5 bases). Germline V CDR1 and CDR2: WNHNN, SYGVQD (reference sequence). There are 13 residues in the CDR3. V gave up 6 bases and J gave up 6 bases, with 14 bases separating them. CDR3 protein: CASRDPARAEAFF. CDR3 bases: TGCGCCAGCAGGGATCCGGCCAGGGCTGAAGCTTTCTTT.

The rearrangement uses TRBV28 and TRBJ1-4; 9 bases are a match to TRBD1. The CDR3 length is 15 residues. The junction had 8 bases not matched to a gene; V was cut back by 5 bases and J by 7 bases. Germline V gives CDR1 MDHEN, CDR2 SYDVKM. The CDR3, as DNA: TGTGCCAGCAGTGGAGGGACAGGGCGAGGTGAAAAACTGTTTTTT. Residues: CASSGGTGRGEKLFF.

In DNA, the CDR3 is TGTGCCAGCAGCTGGACTACCTACAATGAGCAGTTCTTC. Its protein is CASSWTTYNEQFF. The V and J genes are TRBV5-4 and TRBJ2-1; TRBD2 is a possible D gene (6 bases). The CDR3 has 13 amino acids. The germline gives CDR1 SGHNT, CDR2 YYREEE (reference sequence). V gave up 3 bases and J gave up 2 bases, with 6 bases separating them.

The V and J genes are TRBV3-1 (or the pseudogene TRBV3-2) and TRBJ1-5; D not certain. The CDR3 totals 15 residues. Germline CDR1 is LGHDT and CDR2 is YNNKEL (reference sequence). Trimming cost V 1 base and J 7 bases, with 14 bases left between them. CDR3 DNA sequence: TGTGCCAGCAGCCAAGGGGTTGCGAGGGTGCAGCCCCAGCATTTT. Its protein is CASSQGVARVQPQHF.

This clone has only a few counts. J is TRBJ1-1 and V is TRBV7-9; D gene unclear. Looked up from germline, CDR1 is SEHNR and CDR2 is FQNEAQ (reference sequence). Deletions cut 0 bases from V and 0 bases from J, with 5 bases between. This CDR3 has 14 amino acids. CDR3 DNA: TGTGCCAGCAGCTTAGCTATAGTGAACACTGAAGCTTTCTTT. As protein: CASSLAIVNTEAFF.

The rearrangement uses TRBV7-2 and TRBJ2-7, with 11 bases identical to TRBD2. CDR1 is SGHTA and CDR2 is FQGNSA in the germline V gene. Trimming cost V 0 bases and J 4 bases; bases outside gene matches: 2. The CDR3 length is 15 residues. The CDR3 bases are TGTGCCAGCAGCTTAGCTCTAGCGGGGGGATACGAGCAGTACTTC. Residues: CASSLALAGGYEQYF.

The chain has TRBV18 and TRBJ1-3; 7 bases agree with TRBD1. CDR3 length equals 17 residues. Germline-derived CDR1 and CDR2 are KGHSH and LQKENI. With 3 bases clipped from V and 0 bases from J, the junction kept 8 bases outside the gene matches. CDR3 in DNA: TGTGCCAGCTCACCGCTCCGGGACAGCAACTCTGGAAACACCATATATTTT. Amino acid sequence: CASSPLRDSNSGNTIYF.

V is TRBV25-1 and J is TRBJ1-2; 9 bases line up with TRBD1. J lost 7 bases, V lost 6 bases, and 9 bases had no gene match. Germline loops: CDR1 MGHDK, CDR2 SYGVNS. The length of the CDR3 is 14 residues. The CDR3 nucleotides read TGTGCCAGCAGCCAAATACAGGGGGCGAGTGGCTACACCTTC. It is translated as CASSQIQGASGYTF.

The J gene is TRBJ1-5, the V gene TRBV19; D remains unclear. The germline V gene has CDR1 LNHDA and CDR2 SQIVND (reference sequence). Trimming left V 3 bases short and J 1 base short, with 10 bases between. The CDR3 runs to 15 residues. The CDR3 region is CASSILAGSNQPQHF. DNA of the CDR3: TGTGCCAGTAGTATTTTGGCAGGCAGCAATCAGCCCCAGCATTTT.

The chain joins TRBV6-4 to TRBJ2-3, with 8 bases aligning to TRBD2. With 4 bases clipped from V and 4 bases from J, the junction kept 4 bases outside the gene matches. Germline values: CDR1 MRHNA, CDR2 SNTAGT. This CDR3 is built from 14 residues. The CDR3 here is CASSVSGVADTQYF. The CDR3 DNA follows: TGTGCCAGCAGTGTTAGCGGGGTCGCAGATACGCAGTATTTT.

The chain combines TRBV2 with TRBJ1-2; 7 nucleotides line up with TRBD1. The length of the CDR3 is 13 residues. The junction had 6 bases not matched to a gene; V was cut back by 7 bases and J by 4 bases. In germline, CDR1 is SNHLY, CDR2 FYNNEI. The CDR3 protein is CASTPGQLYGYTF. The CDR3 DNA is TGTGCCAGCACCCCGGGACAGCTCTATGGCTACACCTTC.

The chain couples TRBV19 to TRBJ2-7, with 11 bases that match TRBD2. Per germline, CDR1 LNHDA and CDR2 SQIVND (reference sequence). The J segment lost 3 bases and the V segment lost 7 bases, leaving 8 bases of the junction unmatched. The CDR3 consists of 15 residues. The CDR3 coding sequence is TGTGCCAGTAACCTAGCGGGGGGCCCAATCTACGAGCAGTACTTC. It yields the protein CASNLAGGPIYEQYF.

The chain couples TRBV7-3 to TRBJ1-3, with TRBD1 identical over 8 bases. Germline lookup yields CDR1 SGHTA and CDR2 FQGTGA. The CDR3 sequence is 16 residues long. V lost 1 base, J lost 8 bases, and 10 bases stayed unmatched. The CDR3 sequence is CASSLRAVDRGDTIYF. The CDR3 nucleotides read TGTGCCAGCAGCTTAAGGGCCGTCGACAGGGGAGACACCATATATTTT. Full variable domain (remainder filled in from reference TRBV7-3 and TRBJ1-3): GAGVSQTPSNKVTEKGKYVELRCDPISGHTALYWYRQSLGQGPEFLIYFQGTGAADDSGLPNDRFFAVRPEGSVSTLKIQRTERGDSAVYLCASSLRAVDRGDTIYFGEGSWLTVV.

V usage is TRBV12-5 and J usage is TRBJ2-7; a weak D match, TRBD1 (6 bases). The V end was cut by 5 bases, the J end by 2 bases, with 7 bases between. Germline V CDR1 and CDR2: LGHNT, FRNRAP. The CDR3 covers 12 residues. The CDR3 sequence: CASGRTAYEQYF. The DNA of the CDR3 is TGTGCTAGTGGTCGGACAGCCTACGAGCAGTACTTC.

The V and J genes are TRBV7-2 and TRBJ2-1; D may be TRBD2 (5 bases). V dropped 2 bases and J dropped 6 bases, with 17 bases sitting between them. CDR1 SGHTA and CDR2 FQGNSA come from the germline V gene. CDR3 length: 16 residues. The CDR3 reads CASSLSKRLALNEQFF. CDR3 DNA sequence: TGTGCCAGCAGCTTATCAAAGAGGCTAGCTCTCAATGAGCAGTTCTTC.

The chain links TRBV3-1 (or the pseudogene TRBV3-2) to TRBJ2-1; 8 bases match TRBD1. CDR1 is LGHDT, CDR2 YNNKEL, per germline (reference sequence). The V segment lost 0 bases and the J segment 0 bases; nucleotides outside the gene matches: 19. CDR3 size: 22 residues. The CDR3 DNA reads as TGTGCCAGCAGCCAAGAAAGGGCTGGAGGACAGGGCGCGATTAGCTCCTACAATGAGCAGTTCTTC. Its protein product is CASSQERAGGQGAISSYNEQFF.

The gene calls are TRBV2 and TRBJ1-1, with D unclear. V was shortened by 6 bases and J by 4 bases, with 18 bases between the two germline ends. Germline-derived CDR1 and CDR2 are SNHLY and FYNNEI. This CDR3 contains 15 residues. CDR3 bases: TGTGCCAGCAGCCTGGAGACTCGGAGGTCCACTGAAGCTTTCTTT. Amino acids: CASSLETRRSTEAFF.

CDR3 DNA sequence: TGTGCCAGCAGCCAAGATCTGCGGACTACCGGGGAGCTGTTTTTT. Translated, it gives CASSQDLRTTGELFF. The V call is TRBV3-1 (or the pseudogene TRBV3-2), the J call TRBJ2-2, with D perhaps TRBD2 (5 bases). Trimming removed 0 bases at V and 5 bases at J, with 10 bases between. Germline V gene data show CDR1 as LGHDT and CDR2 as YNNKEL (reference sequence). CDR3 length: 15 amino acids.

This rearrangement joins TRBV7-3 to TRBJ2-7; the match to TRBD2 covers 8 bases. Germline CDR1 is SGHTA and CDR2 is FQGTGA. The CDR3 is 14 residues long. The ends lost 2 bases at V and 3 bases at J; junction bases unmatched: 3. CDR3 bases: TGTGCCAGCAGCTTAGGCGGGGGGCACTACGAGCAGTACTTC. Its translation: CASSLGGGHYEQYF. Looking up the rest from reference TRBV7-3 and TRBJ2-7 gives the full variable domain: GAGVSQTPSNKVTEKGKYVELRCDPISGHTALYWYRQSLGQGPEFLIYFQGTGAADDSGLPNDRFFAVRPEGSVSTLKIQRTERGDSAVYLCASSLGGGHYEQYFGPGTRLTVT.

The chain combines TRBV19 with TRBJ2-1; 7 nucleotides line up with TRBD1. V was pared by 5 bases and J by 3 bases, with 7 bases of the junction left unmatched. Looked up from germline, CDR1 is LNHDA and CDR2 is SQIVND (reference sequence). CDR3 length: 15 amino acids. CDR3: CASSLTGYNYNEQFF. CDR3 DNA sequence: TGTGCCAGTAGTTTGACAGGGTATAACTACAATGAGCAGTTCTTC.

The V gene is TRBV6-5, the J gene TRBJ1-2, with TRBD1 identical over 10 bases. This CDR3 contains 15 residues. Germline lookup yields CDR1 MNHEY and CDR2 SVGAGI. V shed 5 bases, J shed 1 base, and the junction held 4 bases outside the gene matches. The DNA for the CDR3 is TGTGCCAGCAGTCGGGACAGGGGACTTAACTATGGCTACACCTTC. Protein: CASSRDRGLNYGYTF.